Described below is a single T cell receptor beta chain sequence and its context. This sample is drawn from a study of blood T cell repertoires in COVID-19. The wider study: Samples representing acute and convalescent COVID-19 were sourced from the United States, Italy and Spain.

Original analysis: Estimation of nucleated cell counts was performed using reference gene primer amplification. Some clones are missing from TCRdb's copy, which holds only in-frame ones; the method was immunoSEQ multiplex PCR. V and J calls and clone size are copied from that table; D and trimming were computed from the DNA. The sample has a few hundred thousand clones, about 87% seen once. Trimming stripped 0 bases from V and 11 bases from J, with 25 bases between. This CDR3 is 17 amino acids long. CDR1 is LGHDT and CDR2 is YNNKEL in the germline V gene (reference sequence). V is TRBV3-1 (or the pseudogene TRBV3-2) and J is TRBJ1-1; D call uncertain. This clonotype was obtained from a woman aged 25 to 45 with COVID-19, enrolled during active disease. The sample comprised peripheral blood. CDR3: CASSQDFIREAVTEAFF. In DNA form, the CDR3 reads TGTGCCAGCAGCCAAGATTTTATTCGCGAGGCGGTAACGGAGGCTTTCTTT.